The source of this TCR beta chain is a study of blood T cell repertoires in COVID-19. Produced via immunoSEQ multiplex PCR; TCRdb's table is partial and in-frame only. The table has some 120,000 clones, 70% to 90% seen once. The CDR3 runs to 14 residues. From germline, CDR1 is MGHRA and CDR2 YSYEKL. The V end was cut by 0 bases, the J end by 4 bases, with 10 bases between. The receptor was derived from a woman in her forties or fifties who had recovered from COVID-19. Sequencing was done on a sample of peripheral blood. The chain recombines TRBV4-1 with TRBJ2-7, with D maybe TRBD1 (5 bases). This CDR3 is CASSQEGVPYEQYF. Written as DNA, the CDR3 is TGCGCCAGCAGCCAAGAAGGGGTACCTTACGAGCAGTACTTC.